This T cell receptor (beta chain) was captured in a study of cytomegalovirus exposure and HLA in healthy donors. Whole-study context: Unique TCRs from HLA-typed donors, roughly 89 million of them, were held in an early data release. Notes on the study in general: An ancestry cluster, one associated with Asian ancestry, reportedly showed fewer N-insertions than the approximately 650-donor mean in a later analysis. A further, later analysis showed that HLA-associated TCR beta chains (compared with equally common others) were more clonally expanded. Across donors, most TCRs were seen rarely, yet some public ones were widespread.

This PCR relied on a set of 60 Vbeta primers and 13 Jbeta primers. Profiling relied on immunoSEQ multiplex PCR, and the TCRdb table lists in-frame clones only, not all of them. The sample consists of approximately 110,000 clones, 65% to 80% of them appearing once. The germline CDR1 and CDR2 sequences are DFQATT and SNEGSKA (reference sequence). CDR3 length: 11 amino acids. On this clone itself: What it binds is unknown.

The TCR originated in a man aged 25 to 40 in good health and CMV-seropositive. The specimen was PBMCs. The genes are TRBV20-1 and TRBJ2-7, with D uncertain. Gene TRBJ2-5 matches the end of the DNA better, so the J call may be wrong. The CDR3 DNA sequence: TGCAGTGCTGTCGGTACGGAGACCCAGTACTTC. Protein: CSAVGTETQYF.